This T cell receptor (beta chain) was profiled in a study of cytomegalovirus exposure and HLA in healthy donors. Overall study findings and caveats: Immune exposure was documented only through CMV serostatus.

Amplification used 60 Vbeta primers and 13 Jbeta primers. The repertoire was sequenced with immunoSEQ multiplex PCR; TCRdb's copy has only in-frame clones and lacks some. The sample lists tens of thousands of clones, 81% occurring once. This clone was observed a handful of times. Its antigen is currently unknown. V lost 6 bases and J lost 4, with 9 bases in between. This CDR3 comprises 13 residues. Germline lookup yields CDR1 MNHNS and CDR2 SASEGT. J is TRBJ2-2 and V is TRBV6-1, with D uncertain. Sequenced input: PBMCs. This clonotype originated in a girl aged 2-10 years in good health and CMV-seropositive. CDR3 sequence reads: CASRPLSTGELFF. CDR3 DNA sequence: TGTGCCAGCAGGCCACTGAGCACCGGGGAGCTGTTTTTT.